The 22 T cell receptor beta chains below all came from one sample that was sequenced in a study of T cell repertoires in cytomegalovirus infection. MiXCR, applied by TCRdb to the reads, yields one record per CDR3 protein. The table has some 350,000 distinct CDR3 sequences, over 15% seen once. The sample comprised PBMCs. These receptor sequences come from a human donor in good health (CMV status not recorded). Some clones in this sample may be carry-over from other donors' samples.

This clonotype was counted a few times. The rearrangement links TRBV7-9 to TRBJ2-4, with 8 bases matching TRBD1. CDR1 is SEHNR and CDR2 is FQNEAQ in the germline V gene (reference sequence). The CDR3 length is 15 residues. Losses at the gene ends were 6 bases for V and 5 bases for J; bases not matched to a gene: 9. CDR3 amino acids: CASRGDRPDQNIQYF. In nucleotides, the CDR3 is TGTGCCAGCAGAGGGGACAGGCCGGACCAAAACATTCAGTACTTC.

This clonotype was picked up a small number of times. The V call is TRBV2, the J call TRBJ2-1; unclear D gene. This CDR3 has 13 residues. The germline gives CDR1 SNHLY, CDR2 FYNNEI. The V gene lost 10 bases and the J gene lost 4 bases, with 14 bases spanning the gap. Here the CDR3 DNA reads TGTGCCACCAGCCCCTGGTTATACAATGAGCAGTTCTTC. Translation: CATSPWLYNEQFF.

In this sample, this clonotype turned up a few times. The chain joins TRBV7-2 to TRBJ2-3; the match to TRBD2 covers 12 bases. There are 20 residues in the CDR3. With 5 bases clipped from V and 2 bases from J, the junction kept 17 bases outside the gene matches. Germline loops: CDR1 SGHTA, CDR2 FQGNSA. In DNA form, the CDR3 reads TGTGCCAGCAGCCCCAAAATAATACTAGCGGGAGGAAGTGTCACAGATACGCAGTATTTT. It codes for CASSPKIILAGGSVTDTQYF.

The J gene is TRBJ1-5, the V gene TRBV27; D may be TRBD1 (6 bases). Between the trimmed V and J ends, which lost 5 bases and 6 bases, there was a span of 23 bases. From germline, CDR1 is MNHEY and CDR2 SMNVEV (reference sequence). The CDR3 is 17 residues long. For the CDR3, the DNA is TGTGCCAGCAGTCCACGAGGGGGGGCGCATAGGGTTCAGCCCCAGCATTTT. Translating it yields CASSPRGGAHRVQPQHF.

In its sample, this clonotype was seen many times. The gene calls are TRBV7-8 and TRBJ2-3; 11 bases line up with TRBD2. This CDR3 comprises 19 residues. V trimming: 2 bases; J trimming: 0 bases; junction bases outside the gene matches: 10. Germline lookup yields CDR1 SGHVS and CDR2 FQNEAQ. DNA of the CDR3: TGTGCCAGCAGCTTACCCTCTAGCGGGAGGTTAGCTAGCACAGATACGCAGTATTTT. Residues: CASSLPSSGRLASTDTQYF.

This clonotype was picked up many times. The gene calls are TRBV7-9 and TRBJ2-1, with TRBD2 matching over 10 bases. The trim removed 6 bases at V and 0 bases at J, leaving 8 bases unmatched. Germline V gene sequence: CDR1 SEHNR, CDR2 FQNEAQ (reference sequence). The CDR3 runs to 17 residues. CDR3 nucleotides: TGTGCCAGCAGTCAACTAGCGGGGATTAGCTCCTACAATGAGCAGTTCTTC. As protein: CASSQLAGISSYNEQFF. The full variable domain, its missing parts supplied by reference TRBV7-9 and TRBJ2-1, is DTGVSQNPRHKITKRGQNVTFRCDPISEHNRLYWYRQTLGQGPEFLTYFQNEAQLEKSRLLSDRFSAERPKGSFSTLEIQRTEQGDSAMYLCASSQLAGISSYNEQFFGPGTRLTVL.

This clonotype showed up just a few times. The V call is TRBV4-1, the J call TRBJ1-5; D is uncertain. With 1 base removed from V and 1 base from J, the gap between germline ends came to 5 bases. CDR1 is MGHRA, CDR2 YSYEKL, per germline. The CDR3 sequence is 14 residues long. The CDR3 bases are TGCGCCAGCAGCCAAGTTAACAGCAATCAGCCCCAGCATTTT. It codes for CASSQVNSNQPQHF.

This clonotype was detected ten times or more. The chain combines TRBV4-2 with TRBJ1-3; 8 bases map to TRBD1. The CDR3 is 17 amino acids. The J segment lost 0 bases and the V segment lost 3 bases, leaving 7 bases of the junction unmatched. CDR1 LGHNA and CDR2 YNFKEQ come from the germline V gene. The CDR3 is CASSQGTGLSSGNTIYF. The CDR3 region has the DNA TGTGCCAGCAGCCAGGGGACAGGCCTTAGCTCTGGAAACACCATATATTTT.

This clonotype was counted a few times. The genes are TRBV7-9 and TRBJ2-5; tentative D call: TRBD2 (6 bases). The length of the CDR3 is 14 residues. The V end was cut by 5 bases, the J end by 10 bases, with 20 bases between. Germline CDR1 reads SEHNR; CDR2 reads FQNEAQ (reference sequence). The CDR3 nucleotides are TGTGCCAGCAGCCTTAAGGGCGGAGGGATGGTCCAGTACTTC. Its protein product is CASSLKGGGMVQYF.

This CDR3 is CSAREAGKGANTEAFF. In nucleotides, the CDR3 is TGCAGTGCTAGAGAGGCTGGTAAGGGGGCGAACACTGAAGCTTTCTTT. This chain uses TRBV20-1 with TRBJ1-1; 7 nucleotides match TRBD1. Trimming at V came to 0 bases and at J to 1 base, leaving 8 bases not matched to a gene. Looked up from germline, CDR1 is DFQATT and CDR2 is SNEGSKA (reference sequence). The CDR3 has 16 residues.

The J gene is TRBJ2-1, the V gene TRBV23-1; perhaps TRBD2 as D (5 bases). TRBV23-1 is assigned to the ORF class and has an uncertain function. V lost 0 bases and J lost 7, with 7 bases in between. The CDR3 runs to 13 residues. In DNA form, the CDR3 reads TGCGCCAGCAGTCAATCTCGGAGGAATGAGCAGTTCTTC. Protein: CASSQSRRNEQFF.

This clonotype has at least ten counts. The chain joins TRBV5-8 to TRBJ2-3; D not certain. CDR1 is SGHTS and CDR2 is YDEGEE in the germline V gene. The CDR3 consists of 14 residues. Trimming stripped 6 bases from V and 3 bases from J, with 14 bases between. The CDR3 coding sequence is TGTGCCAGCACCCCGAGAGTGGTAACAGATACGCAGTATTTT. Residues: CASTPRVVTDTQYF.

In its sample, this clonotype was seen a few times. The rearrangement uses TRBV5-6 and TRBJ1-2; possibly TRBD1 for D (5 bases). Trimming removed 0 bases at V and 3 bases at J, with 12 bases between. The CDR3 runs to 15 residues. The germline gives CDR1 SGHDT, CDR2 YYEEEE. CDR3 coding DNA: TGTGCCAGCAGCTTGGTAGGAGTGGGGGACTATGGCTACACCTTC. It specifies CASSLVGVGDYGYTF.

The CDR3 loop reads CASSLWDRDNSPLHF. The CDR3 coding sequence is TGTGCCAGCAGCTTATGGGACAGGGATAATTCACCCCTCCACTTT. The genes are TRBV5-6 and TRBJ1-6; 9 positions match TRBD1. After removal of 2 bases from V and 5 bases from J, the junction contained 2 bases not matched to a gene. The germline gives CDR1 SGHDT, CDR2 YYEEEE. The CDR3 runs to 15 residues.

This clonotype was detected a few times. The chain carries TRBV11-2 and TRBJ2-1, with 11 bases aligning to TRBD2. From germline, CDR1 is SGHAT and CDR2 FQNNGV. V trimming: 3 bases; J trimming: 2 bases; junction bases outside the gene matches: 3. The CDR3 spans 16 residues. The DNA of the CDR3 is TGTGCCAGCAGCTTTACTAGCGGGAGCGCCTACAATGAGCAGTTCTTC. Translation gives CASSFTSGSAYNEQFF.

This chain connects TRBV2 to TRBJ2-1, with 12 nucleotides matching TRBD2. From germline, CDR1 is SNHLY and CDR2 FYNNEI. J gave up 6 bases and V 6 bases, and 9 bases lay outside the gene matches. The CDR3 is made up of 16 amino acids. For the CDR3, the DNA is TGTGCCAGCAGGGCCCCTAGCGGGAGGGTAGTCAATGAGCAGTTCTTC. Its translation is CASRAPSGRVVNEQFF. The whole variable domain, remainder taken from reference TRBV2 and TRBJ2-1, is EPEVTQTPSHQVTQMGQEVILRCVPISNHLYFYWYRQILGQKVEFLVSFYNNEISEKSEIFDDQFSVERPDGSNFTLKIRSTKLEDSAMYFCASRAPSGRVVNEQFFGPGTRLTVL.

The J gene is TRBJ2-7, the V gene TRBV7-2; 8 bases fit TRBD2. Germline V gene data show CDR1 as SGHTA and CDR2 as FQGNSA. V trimming: 3 bases; J trimming: 2 bases; junction bases outside the gene matches: 6. The CDR3 has 15 amino acids. The CDR3, as DNA: TGTGCCAGCAGCTTTCGGGCGGGGGGCACCTACGAGCAGTACTTC. Translated, it gives CASSFRAGGTYEQYF. The full variable domain, rest sourced from reference TRBV7-2 and TRBJ2-7, is GAGVSQSPSNKVTEKGKDVELRCDPISGHTALYWYRQSLGQGLEFLIYFQGNSAPDKSGLPSDRFSAERTGGSVSTLTIQRTQQEDSAVYLCASSFRAGGTYEQYFGPGTRLTVT.

The gene calls are TRBV12-3 or TRBV12-4 and TRBJ2-7; D gene ambiguous. This CDR3 comprises 12 residues. Trimming removed 3 bases from V and 7 bases from J, with 10 bases in between. In DNA, the CDR3 is TGTGCCAGCAGTTTGTGGGTCAGGGAGCAGTACTTC. Protein product: CASSLWVREQYF.

The rearrangement joins TRBV28 to TRBJ2-7, with TRBD1 matching 8 bases. Looked up from germline, CDR1 is MDHEN and CDR2 is SYDVKM. Trimming cost V 7 bases and J 2 bases; bases outside gene matches: 7. This CDR3 has 14 amino acids. The CDR3 coding sequence is TGTGCCAGCATTGGATCAGGGGGCCCCTACGAGCAGTACTTC. Its protein product is CASIGSGGPYEQYF.

Ten or more counts support this clonotype. The rearrangement joins TRBV19 to TRBJ1-1; TRBD1 might be the D (5 bases). Germline V gene lookup returns CDR1 LNHDA and CDR2 SQIVND (reference sequence). With 5 bases removed from V and 2 bases from J, the gap between germline ends came to 15 bases. The CDR3 extends over 15 amino acids. CDR3 residues: CASSRAGGINTEAFF. The DNA of the CDR3 is TGTGCCAGTAGTCGGGCGGGGGGAATCAACACTGAAGCTTTCTTT.

In its sample, this clonotype was seen many times. V and J are TRBV4-1 and TRBJ2-7, with D maybe TRBD2 (5 bases). Between the trimmed V and J ends, which lost 4 bases and 3 bases, there was a span of 13 bases. The CDR3 loop spans 14 amino acids. Germline CDR1 MGHRA, CDR2 YSYEKL. CDR3 loop: CASSPFGGGYEQYF. The CDR3, as DNA: TGCGCCAGCAGCCCCTTCGGAGGCGGCTACGAGCAGTACTTC.

This chain joins TRBV12-3 or TRBV12-4 and TRBJ1-2; D not resolved. V dropped 6 bases and J dropped 7 bases, with 12 bases sitting between them. The length of the CDR3 is 12 residues. The DNA for the CDR3 is TGTGCCAGCAGCCTAAGCAATTCTGGCTACACCTTC. Its translation: CASSLSNSGYTF.